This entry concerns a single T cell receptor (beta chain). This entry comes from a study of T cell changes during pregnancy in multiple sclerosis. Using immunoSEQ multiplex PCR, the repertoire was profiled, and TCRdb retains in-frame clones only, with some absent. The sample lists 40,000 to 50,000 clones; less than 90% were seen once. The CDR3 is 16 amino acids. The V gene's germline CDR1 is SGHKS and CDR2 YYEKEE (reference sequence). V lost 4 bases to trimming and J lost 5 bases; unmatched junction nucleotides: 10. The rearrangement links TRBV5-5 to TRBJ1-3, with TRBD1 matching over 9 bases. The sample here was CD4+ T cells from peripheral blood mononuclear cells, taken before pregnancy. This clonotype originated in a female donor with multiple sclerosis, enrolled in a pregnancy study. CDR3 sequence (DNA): TGTGCCAGCAGCCCTCCACTGACAGGGGGAAGAAACACCATATATTTT. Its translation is CASSPPLTGGRNTIYF.